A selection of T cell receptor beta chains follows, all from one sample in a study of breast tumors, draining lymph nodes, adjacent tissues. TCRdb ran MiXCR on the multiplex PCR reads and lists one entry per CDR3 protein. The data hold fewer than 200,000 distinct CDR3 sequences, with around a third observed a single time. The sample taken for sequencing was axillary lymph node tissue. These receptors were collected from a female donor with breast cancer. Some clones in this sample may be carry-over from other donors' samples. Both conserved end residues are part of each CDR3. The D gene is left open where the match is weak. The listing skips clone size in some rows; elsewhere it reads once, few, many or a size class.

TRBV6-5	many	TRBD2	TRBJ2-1	CAIAAGGELNEQFF	TGTGCCATCGCGGCGGGAGGGGAGCTAAATGAGCAGTTCTTC
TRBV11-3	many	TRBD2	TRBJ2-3	CASSLGLAGGEADTQYF	TGTGCCAGCAGCTTAGGGTTGGCGGGGGGGGAGGCAGATACGCAGTATTTT
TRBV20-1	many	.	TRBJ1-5	CSASIRSNQPQHF	TGCAGTGCTAGTATTAGGAGCAATCAGCCCCAGCATTTT
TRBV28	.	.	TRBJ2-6	CASSFRLFSGANVLTF	TGTGCCAGCAGTTTCCGACTTTTCTCTGGGGCCAACGTCCTGACTTTC
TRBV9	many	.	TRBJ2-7	CASSGQGPEQYF	TGTGCCAGCAGCGGTCAGGGCCCCGAGCAGTACTTC
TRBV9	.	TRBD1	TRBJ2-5	CAGSVGRGQGAGETQYF	TGTGCCGGCAGCGTAGGGAGGGGACAGGGGGCTGGAGAGACCCAGTACTTC
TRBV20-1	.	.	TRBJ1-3	CSARLQGGNTIYF	TGCAGTGCTAGGTTACAGGGAGGGAACACCATATATTTT
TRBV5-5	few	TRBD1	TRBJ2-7	CASSRDRATYEQYF	TGTGCCAGCAGCCGGGACAGGGCGACCTACGAGCAGTACTTC
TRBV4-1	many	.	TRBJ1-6	CASSQVVVSYNSPLHF	TGCGCCAGCAGCCAAGTGGTGGTGTCCTATAATTCACCCCTCCACTTT
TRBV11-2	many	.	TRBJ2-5	CASSLVSRAQETQYF	TGTGCCAGCAGCTTAGTAAGCAGGGCCCAAGAGACCCAGTACTTC
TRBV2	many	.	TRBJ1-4	CASSGRDGRAEKLFF	TGTGCCAGCAGTGGGAGGGACGGCCGGGCGGAAAAACTGTTTTTT
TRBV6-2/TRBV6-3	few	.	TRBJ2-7	CASSPRQAAYEQYF	TGTGCCAGCAGTCCAAGACAGGCTGCCTACGAGCAGTACTTC
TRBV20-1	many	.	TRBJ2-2	CSARGRAPRPNTGELFF	TGCAGTGCTAGAGGGAGAGCGCCCAGACCGAACACCGGGGAGCTGTTTTTT
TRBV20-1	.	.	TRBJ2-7	CSAFTAGTSYEQYF	TGCAGTGCTTTTACCGCAGGGACCTCCTACGAGCAGTACTTC
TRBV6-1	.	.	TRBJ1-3	CASSEDSGGSGNTIDF	TGTGCCAGCAGTGAAGATTCAGGCGGGAGTGGAAACACCATAGATTTT
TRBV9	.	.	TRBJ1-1	CAGSVEGQGTEAFF	TGTGCCGGCAGCGTAGAGGGGCAGGGCACTGAAGCTTTCTTT